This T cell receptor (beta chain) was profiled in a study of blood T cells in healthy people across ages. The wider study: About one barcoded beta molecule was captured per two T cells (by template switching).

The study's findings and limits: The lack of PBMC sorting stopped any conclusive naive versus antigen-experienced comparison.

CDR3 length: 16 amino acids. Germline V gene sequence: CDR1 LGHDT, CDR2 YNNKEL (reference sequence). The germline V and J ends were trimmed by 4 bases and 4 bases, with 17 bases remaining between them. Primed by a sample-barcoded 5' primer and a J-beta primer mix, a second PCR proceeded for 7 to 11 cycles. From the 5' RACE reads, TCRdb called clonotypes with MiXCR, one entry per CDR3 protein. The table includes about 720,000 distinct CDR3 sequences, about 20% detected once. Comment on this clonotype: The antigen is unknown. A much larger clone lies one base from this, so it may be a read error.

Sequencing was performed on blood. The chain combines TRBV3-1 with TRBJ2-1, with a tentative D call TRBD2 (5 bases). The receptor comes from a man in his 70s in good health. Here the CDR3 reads CASSRDPSGPYNEQFF. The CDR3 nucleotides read TGTGCCAGCAGCCGAGATCCCAGCGGTCCTTACAATGAGCAGTTCTTC.